The TCR beta chain under discussion was sequenced for a study of T cell changes during pregnancy in multiple sclerosis. The assay was immunoSEQ multiplex PCR, and TCRdb's table has in-frame clones only and misses some. The repertoire consists of around 130,000 clones, with approximately 93% occurring once and the leading ten covering roughly 6.2%. Trimming took 5 bases from V and 4 from J, leaving 11 bases between them. Germline CDR1 is MNHNS and CDR2 is SASEGT. There are 13 residues in the CDR3. The sample consisted of peripheral blood, taken before pregnancy. This rearrangement joins TRBV6-1 to TRBJ1-1; D is possibly TRBD1 (5 bases). This receptor was obtained from a female donor with multiple sclerosis, enrolled in a pregnancy study. For the CDR3, the DNA is TGTGCCAGCAGTCCCGTCGGGGGCACTGAAGCTTTCTTT. Amino acids: CASSPVGGTEAFF.